The entry below gives a single T cell receptor (beta chain) sequence along with its context. The antigen remains unidentified. The V end was cut by 0 bases, the J end by 8 bases, with 16 bases between. The CDR3 loop spans 15 amino acids. From germline, CDR1 is MGHRA and CDR2 YSYEKL. Vbeta (60) and Jbeta (13) primers were used in the PCR. TCRdb's table, derived via immunoSEQ multiplex PCR, lists solely in-frame clones and lacks some. Of under 200,000 clones listed, roughly three quarters are singletons. This sample was taken from a study of cytomegalovirus exposure and HLA in healthy donors. Study outcomes and limitations: Previous analysis showed most TCR beta V segments were productive about 90% or about 30% of the time.

The sample consisted of PBMCs. This rearrangement joins TRBV4-1 to TRBJ1-2, with D perhaps matching TRBD1 (5 bases). The source of this sequence is a woman aged 45-60 years in good health and CMV-seropositive. DNA for the CDR3: TGCGCCAGCAGCCAAGATCTTCAGTGGGGGGGAGGCTACACCTTC. Translation gives CASSQDLQWGGGYTF.